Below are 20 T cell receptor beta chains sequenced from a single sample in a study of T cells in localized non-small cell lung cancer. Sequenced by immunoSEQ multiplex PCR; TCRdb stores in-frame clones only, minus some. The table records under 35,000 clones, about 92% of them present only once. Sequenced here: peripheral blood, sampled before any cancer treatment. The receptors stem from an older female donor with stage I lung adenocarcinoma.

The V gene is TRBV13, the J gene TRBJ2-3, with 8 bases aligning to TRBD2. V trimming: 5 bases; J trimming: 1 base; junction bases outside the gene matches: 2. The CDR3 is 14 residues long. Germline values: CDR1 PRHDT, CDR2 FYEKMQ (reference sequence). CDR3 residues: CASSPAGGTDTQYF. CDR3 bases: TGTGCCAGCAGCCCAGCGGGGGGCACAGATACGCAGTATTTT.

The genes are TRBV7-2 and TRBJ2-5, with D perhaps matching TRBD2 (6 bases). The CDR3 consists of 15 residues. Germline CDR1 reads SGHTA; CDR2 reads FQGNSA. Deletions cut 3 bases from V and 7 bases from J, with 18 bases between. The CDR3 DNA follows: TGTGCCAGCAGCTTTCGGGGGACCGGTTTTGGGACCCAGTACTTC. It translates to CASSFRGTGFGTQYF. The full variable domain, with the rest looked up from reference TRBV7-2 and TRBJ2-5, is GAGVSQSPSNKVTEKGKDVELRCDPISGHTALYWYRQSLGQGLEFLIYFQGNSAPDKSGLPSDRFSAERTGGSVSTLTIQRTQQEDSAVYLCASSFRGTGFGTQYFGPGTRLLVL.

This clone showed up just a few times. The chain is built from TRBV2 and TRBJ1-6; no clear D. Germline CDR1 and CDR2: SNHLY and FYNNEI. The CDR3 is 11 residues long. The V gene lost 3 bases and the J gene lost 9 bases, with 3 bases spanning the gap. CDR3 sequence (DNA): TGTGCCAGCAGTGATGGTTCACCCCTCCACTTT. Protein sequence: CASSDGSPLHF.

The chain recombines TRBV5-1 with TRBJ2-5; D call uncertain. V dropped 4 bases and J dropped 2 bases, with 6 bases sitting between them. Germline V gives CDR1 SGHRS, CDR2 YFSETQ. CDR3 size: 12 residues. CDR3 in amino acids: CASSVGQETQYF. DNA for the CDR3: TGCGCCAGCAGCGTGGGGCAAGAGACCCAGTACTTC. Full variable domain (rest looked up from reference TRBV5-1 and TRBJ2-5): KAGVTQTPRYLIKTRGQQVTLSCSPISGHRSVSWYQQTPGQGLQFLFEYFSETQRNKGNFPGRFSGRQFSNSRSEMNVSTLELGDSALYLCASSVGQETQYFGPGTRLLVL.

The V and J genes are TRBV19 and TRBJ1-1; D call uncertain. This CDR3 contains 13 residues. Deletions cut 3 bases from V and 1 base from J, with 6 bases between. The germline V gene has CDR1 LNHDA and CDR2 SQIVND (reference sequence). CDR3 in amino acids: CASSIGANTEAFF. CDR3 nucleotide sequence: TGTGCCAGTAGTATTGGAGCGAACACTGAAGCTTTCTTT.

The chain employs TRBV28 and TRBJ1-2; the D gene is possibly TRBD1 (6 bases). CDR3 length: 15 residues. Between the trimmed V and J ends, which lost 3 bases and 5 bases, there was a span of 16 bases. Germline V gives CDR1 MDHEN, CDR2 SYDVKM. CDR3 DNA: TGTGCCAGCAGTTTCGCTCCAGGGGTCCCGTATGGCTACACCTTC. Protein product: CASSFAPGVPYGYTF.

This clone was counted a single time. Here the CDR3 DNA reads TGCGCCAGCAGCCCGCTTTCTGGCGCAGATACGCAGTATTTT. Translated: CASSPLSGADTQYF. The rearrangement links TRBV5-1 to TRBJ2-3; no reliable D call. The CDR3 runs 14 residues. CDR1 is SGHRS and CDR2 is YFSETQ in the germline V gene. The germline V and J ends were trimmed by 4 bases and 4 bases, with 13 bases remaining between them. Full variable domain (rest looked up from reference TRBV5-1 and TRBJ2-3): KAGVTQTPRYLIKTRGQQVTLSCSPISGHRSVSWYQQTPGQGLQFLFEYFSETQRNKGNFPGRFSGRQFSNSRSEMNVSTLELGDSALYLCASSPLSGADTQYFGPGTRLTVL.

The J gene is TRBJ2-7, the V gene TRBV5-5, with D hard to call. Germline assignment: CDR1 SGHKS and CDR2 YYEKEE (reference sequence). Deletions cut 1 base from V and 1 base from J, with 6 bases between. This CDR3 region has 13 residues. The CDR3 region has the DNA TGTGCCAGCAGCTTGACAGAATCCTACGAGCAGTACTTC. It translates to CASSLTESYEQYF. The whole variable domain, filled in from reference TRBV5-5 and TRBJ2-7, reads DAGVTQSPTHLIKTRGQQVTLRCSPISGHKSVSWYQQVLGQGPQFIFQYYEKEERGRGNFPDRFSARQFPNYSSELNVNALLLGDSALYLCASSLTESYEQYFGPGTRLTVT.

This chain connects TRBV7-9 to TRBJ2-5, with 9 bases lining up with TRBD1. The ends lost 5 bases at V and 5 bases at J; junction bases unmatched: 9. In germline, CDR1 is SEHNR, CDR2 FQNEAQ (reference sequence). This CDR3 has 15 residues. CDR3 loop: CASSQATGGAETQYF. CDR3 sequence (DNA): TGTGCCAGCAGCCAAGCTACAGGGGGCGCCGAGACCCAGTACTTC.

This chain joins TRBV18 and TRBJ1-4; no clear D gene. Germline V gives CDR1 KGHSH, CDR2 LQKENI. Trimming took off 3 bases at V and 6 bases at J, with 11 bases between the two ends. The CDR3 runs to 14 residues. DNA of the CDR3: TGTGCCAGCTCACCCCCGGTAGCCGATGAAAAACTGTTTTTT. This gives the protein CASSPPVADEKLFF. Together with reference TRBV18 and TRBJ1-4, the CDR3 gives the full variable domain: NAGVMQNPRHLVRRRGQEARLRCSPMKGHSHVYWYRQLPEEGLKFMVYLQKENIIDESGMPKERFSAEFPKEGPSILRIQQVVRGDSAAYFCASSPPVADEKLFFGSGTQLSVL.

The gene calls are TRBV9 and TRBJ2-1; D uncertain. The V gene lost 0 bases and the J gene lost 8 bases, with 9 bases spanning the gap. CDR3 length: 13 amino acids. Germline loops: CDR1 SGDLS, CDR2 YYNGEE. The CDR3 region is CASSVASWDEQFF. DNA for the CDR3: TGTGCCAGCAGCGTAGCCTCCTGGGATGAGCAGTTCTTC.

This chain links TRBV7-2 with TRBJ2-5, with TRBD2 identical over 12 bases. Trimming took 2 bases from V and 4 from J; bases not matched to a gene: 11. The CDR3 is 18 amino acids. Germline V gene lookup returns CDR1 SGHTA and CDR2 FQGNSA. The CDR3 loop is CASSLIGLAGPRRETQYF. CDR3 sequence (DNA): TGTGCCAGCAGCTTAATCGGACTAGCGGGGCCCCGAAGAGAGACCCAGTACTTC.

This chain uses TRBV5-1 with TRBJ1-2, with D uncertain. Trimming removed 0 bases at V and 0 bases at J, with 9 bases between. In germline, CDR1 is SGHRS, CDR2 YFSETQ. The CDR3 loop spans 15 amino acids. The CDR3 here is CASSLGRSTNYGYTF. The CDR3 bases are TGCGCCAGCAGCTTGGGGCGGAGTACTAACTATGGCTACACCTTC.

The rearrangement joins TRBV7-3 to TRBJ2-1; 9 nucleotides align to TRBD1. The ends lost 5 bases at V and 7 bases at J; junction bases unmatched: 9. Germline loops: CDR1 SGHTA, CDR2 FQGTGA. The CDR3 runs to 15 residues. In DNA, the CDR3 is TGTGCCAGCAGCCCCGGGACAGGGATCGGGAATGAGCAGTTCTTC. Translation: CASSPGTGIGNEQFF.

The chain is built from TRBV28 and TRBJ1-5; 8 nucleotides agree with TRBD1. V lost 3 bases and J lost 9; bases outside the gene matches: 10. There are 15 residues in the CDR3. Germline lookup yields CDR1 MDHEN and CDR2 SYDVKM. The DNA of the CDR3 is TGTGCCAGCAGTTTCATTCGAACAGGGGGGATGCCCCAGCATTTT. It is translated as CASSFIRTGGMPQHF.

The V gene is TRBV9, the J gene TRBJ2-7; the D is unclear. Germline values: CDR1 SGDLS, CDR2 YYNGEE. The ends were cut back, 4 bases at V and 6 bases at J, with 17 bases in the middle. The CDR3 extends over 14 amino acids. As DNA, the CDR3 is TGTGCCAGCAGCCCCAGAGTAAGCCCCCCCGAGCAGTACTTC. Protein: CASSPRVSPPEQYF.

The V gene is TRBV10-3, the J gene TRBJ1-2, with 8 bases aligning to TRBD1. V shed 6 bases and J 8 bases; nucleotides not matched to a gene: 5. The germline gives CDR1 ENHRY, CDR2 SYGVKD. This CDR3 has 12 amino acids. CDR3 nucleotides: TGTGCCATCAGGGACAGGGTAGAAGGCTACACCTTC. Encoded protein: CAIRDRVEGYTF.

CDR3 sequence (DNA): TGTGCCAGCAGTGAAGGGACTACCTACAATGAGCAGTTCTTC. Its protein product is CASSEGTTYNEQFF. The chain is built from TRBV6-5 and TRBJ2-1, with 7 nucleotides matching TRBD2. This CDR3 contains 14 residues. The germline gives CDR1 MNHEY, CDR2 SVGAGI. V shed 5 bases and J 2 bases; nucleotides not matched to a gene: 3.

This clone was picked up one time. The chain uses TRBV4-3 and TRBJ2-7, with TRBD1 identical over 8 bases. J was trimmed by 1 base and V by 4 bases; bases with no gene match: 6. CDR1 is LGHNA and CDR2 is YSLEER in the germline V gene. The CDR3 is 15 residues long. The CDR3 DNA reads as TGCGCCAGCAGCCGTCCGGGACAGGATTCCTACGAGCAGTACTTC. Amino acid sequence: CASSRPGQDSYEQYF.

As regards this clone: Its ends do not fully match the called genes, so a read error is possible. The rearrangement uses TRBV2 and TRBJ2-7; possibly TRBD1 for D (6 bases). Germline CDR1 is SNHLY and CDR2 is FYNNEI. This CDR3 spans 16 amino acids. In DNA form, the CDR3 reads TGTGCCAGCAGTGGGGTCCCGGGACAAAGCTCCTACGAGCAGTGCTTC. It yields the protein CASSGVPGQSSYEQCF.